This T cell receptor beta chain was sequenced in a study of blood T cell repertoires in COVID-19. About the study: The samples span acute and convalescent COVID-19 from the United States, Italy and Spain. T cells, B-cell-depleted T cells, or PBMCs supplied cDNA or gDNA.

As processed by the authors: Amplification with reference gene primers provided the estimates of nucleated cell counts. Produced via immunoSEQ multiplex PCR; TCRdb's table is partial and in-frame only. V and J calls and clone size come straight from that table; D and trimming were deduced from the DNA. Among 100,000 to 150,000 clones listed, around 83% were seen once. Sequenced: peripheral blood. This TCR was recovered from a man aged 55-75 years with acute or convalescent COVID-19.

The DNA of the CDR3 is TGTGCCAGCAGTTTGGCGACAAACACTGAAGCTTTCTTT. Amino acids: CASSLATNTEAFF. This chain connects TRBV12-3 or TRBV12-4 to TRBJ1-1; D gene ambiguous. V lost 3 bases and J 2 bases, leaving 7 bases between the germline ends. The CDR3 has 13 amino acids.